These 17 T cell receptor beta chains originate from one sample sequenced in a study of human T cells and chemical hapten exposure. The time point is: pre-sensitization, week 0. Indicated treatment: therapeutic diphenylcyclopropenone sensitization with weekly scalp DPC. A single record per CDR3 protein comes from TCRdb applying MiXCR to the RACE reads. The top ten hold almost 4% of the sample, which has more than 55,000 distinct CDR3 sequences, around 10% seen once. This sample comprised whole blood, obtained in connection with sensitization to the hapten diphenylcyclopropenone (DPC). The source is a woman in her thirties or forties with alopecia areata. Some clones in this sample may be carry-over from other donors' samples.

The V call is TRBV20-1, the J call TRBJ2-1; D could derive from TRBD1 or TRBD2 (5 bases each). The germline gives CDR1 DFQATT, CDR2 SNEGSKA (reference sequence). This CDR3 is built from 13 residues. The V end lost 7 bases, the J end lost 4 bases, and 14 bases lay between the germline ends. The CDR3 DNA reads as TGCAGTGTCGGTGGGGGAGTGTACAATGAGCAGTTCTTC. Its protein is CSVGGGVYNEQFF.

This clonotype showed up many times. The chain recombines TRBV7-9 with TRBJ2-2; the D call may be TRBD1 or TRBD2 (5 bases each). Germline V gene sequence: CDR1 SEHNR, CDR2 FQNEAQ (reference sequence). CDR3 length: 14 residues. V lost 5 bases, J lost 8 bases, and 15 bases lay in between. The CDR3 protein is CASSIGTTPGELFF. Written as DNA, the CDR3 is TGTGCCAGCAGCATCGGGACCACGCCAGGGGAGCTGTTTTTT.

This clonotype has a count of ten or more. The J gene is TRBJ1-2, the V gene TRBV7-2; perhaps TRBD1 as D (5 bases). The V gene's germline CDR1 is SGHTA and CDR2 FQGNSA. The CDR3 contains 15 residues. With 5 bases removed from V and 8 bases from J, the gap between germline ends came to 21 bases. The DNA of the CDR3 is TGTGCCAGCAGCCCCGGTTCCGGGGCCCGAGGAGGCTACACCTTC. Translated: CASSPGSGARGGYTF.

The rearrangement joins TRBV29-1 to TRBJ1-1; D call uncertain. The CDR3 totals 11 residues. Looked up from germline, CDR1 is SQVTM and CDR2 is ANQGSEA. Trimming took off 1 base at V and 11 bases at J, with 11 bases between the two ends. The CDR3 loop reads CSVEGRARAFF. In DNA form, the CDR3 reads TGCAGCGTTGAAGGTCGGGCTCGGGCTTTCTTT.

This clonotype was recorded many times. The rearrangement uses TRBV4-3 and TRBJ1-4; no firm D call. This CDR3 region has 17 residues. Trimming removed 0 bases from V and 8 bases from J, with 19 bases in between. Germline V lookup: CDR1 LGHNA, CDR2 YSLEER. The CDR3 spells CASSQDLPRGIGEKLFF. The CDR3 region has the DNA TGCGCCAGCAGCCAAGATCTGCCAAGAGGGATAGGAGAAAAACTGTTTTTT.

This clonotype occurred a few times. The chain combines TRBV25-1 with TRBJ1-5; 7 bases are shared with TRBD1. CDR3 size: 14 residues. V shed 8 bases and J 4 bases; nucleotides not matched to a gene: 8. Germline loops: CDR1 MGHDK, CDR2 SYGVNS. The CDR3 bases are TGTGCCAGCCGATCAGGGGGTTGGAATCAGCCCCAGCATTTT. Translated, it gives CASRSGGWNQPQHF. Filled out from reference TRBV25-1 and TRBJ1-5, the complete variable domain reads EADIYQTPRYLVIGTGKKITLECSQTMGHDKMYWYQQDPGMELHLIHYSYGVNSTEKGDLSSESTVSRIRTEHFPLTLESARPSHTSQYLCASRSGGWNQPQHFGDGTRLSIL.

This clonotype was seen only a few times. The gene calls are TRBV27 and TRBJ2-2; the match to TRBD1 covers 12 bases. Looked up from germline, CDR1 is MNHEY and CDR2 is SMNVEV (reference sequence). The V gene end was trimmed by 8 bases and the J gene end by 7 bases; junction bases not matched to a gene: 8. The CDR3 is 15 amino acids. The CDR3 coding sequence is TGTGCCAGCTTTCCGGGACAGGGGGCGATCGGGGAGCTGTTTTTT. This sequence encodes CASFPGQGAIGELFF.

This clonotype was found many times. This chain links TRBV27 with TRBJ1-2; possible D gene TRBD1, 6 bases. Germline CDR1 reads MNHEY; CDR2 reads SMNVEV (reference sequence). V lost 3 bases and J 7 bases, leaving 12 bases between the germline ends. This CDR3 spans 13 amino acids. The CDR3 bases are TGTGCCAGCAGTTTGCACAGGGAGGCTGGCTACACCTTC. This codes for CASSLHREAGYTF.

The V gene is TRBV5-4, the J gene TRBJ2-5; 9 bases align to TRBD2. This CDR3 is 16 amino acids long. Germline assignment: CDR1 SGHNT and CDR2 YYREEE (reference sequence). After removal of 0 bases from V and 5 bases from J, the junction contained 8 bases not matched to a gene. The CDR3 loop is CASSLGFSGRGETQYF. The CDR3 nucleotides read TGTGCCAGCAGCTTGGGGTTTAGCGGGAGAGGTGAGACCCAGTACTTC.

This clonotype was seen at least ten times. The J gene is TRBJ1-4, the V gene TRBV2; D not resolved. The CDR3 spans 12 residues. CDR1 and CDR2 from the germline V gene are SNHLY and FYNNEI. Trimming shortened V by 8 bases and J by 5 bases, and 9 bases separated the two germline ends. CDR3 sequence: CASFQRNEKLFF. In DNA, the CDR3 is TGTGCCAGCTTTCAGAGGAATGAAAAACTGTTTTTT.

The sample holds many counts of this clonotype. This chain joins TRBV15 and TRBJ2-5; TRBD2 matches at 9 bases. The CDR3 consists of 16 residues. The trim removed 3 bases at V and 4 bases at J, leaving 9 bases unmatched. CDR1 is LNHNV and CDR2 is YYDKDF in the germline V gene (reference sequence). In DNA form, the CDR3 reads TGTGCCACCAGCAGGAGAGGTAGCGGGAGCGGAGAGACCCAGTACTTC. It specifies CATSRRGSGSGETQYF. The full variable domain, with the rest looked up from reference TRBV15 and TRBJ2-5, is DAMVIQNPRYQVTQFGKPVTLSCSQTLNHNVMYWYQQKSSQAPKLLFHYYDKDFNNEADTPDNFQSRRPNTSFCFLDIRSPGLGDTAMYLCATSRRGSGSGETQYFGPGTRLLVL.

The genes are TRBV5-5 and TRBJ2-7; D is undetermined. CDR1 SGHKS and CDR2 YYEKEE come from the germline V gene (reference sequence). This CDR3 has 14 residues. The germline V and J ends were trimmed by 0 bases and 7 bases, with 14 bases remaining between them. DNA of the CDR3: TGTGCCAGCAGCTTGGAGGGTGGTTTAGCAGAGCAGTACTTC. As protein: CASSLEGGLAEQYF.

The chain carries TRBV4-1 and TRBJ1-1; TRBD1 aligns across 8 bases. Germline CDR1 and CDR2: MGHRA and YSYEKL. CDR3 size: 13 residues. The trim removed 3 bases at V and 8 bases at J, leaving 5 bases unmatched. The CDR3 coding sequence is TGCGCCAGCAGCCACGTACAGGGGGTCGAAGCTTTCTTT. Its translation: CASSHVQGVEAFF.

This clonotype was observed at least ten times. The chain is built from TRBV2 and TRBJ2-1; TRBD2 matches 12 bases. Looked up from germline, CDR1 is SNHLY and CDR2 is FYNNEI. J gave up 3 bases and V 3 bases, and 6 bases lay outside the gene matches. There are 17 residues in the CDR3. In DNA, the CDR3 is TGTGCCAGCAGTGACCCCGGGACTAGCGGGTACTACAATGAGCAGTTCTTC. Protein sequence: CASSDPGTSGYYNEQFF.

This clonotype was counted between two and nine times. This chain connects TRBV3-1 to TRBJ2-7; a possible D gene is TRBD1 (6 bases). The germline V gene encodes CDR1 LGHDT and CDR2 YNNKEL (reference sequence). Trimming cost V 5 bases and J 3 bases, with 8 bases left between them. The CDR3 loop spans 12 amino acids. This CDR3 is CASSGTFYEQYF. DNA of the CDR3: TGTGCCAGCAGCGGGACATTCTACGAGCAGTACTTC.

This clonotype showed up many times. The CDR3 DNA reads TGTGCCAGCAGTCCCTCGAACAGGGGATTCGAGCAGTACTTC. This encodes CASSPSNRGFEQYF. The chain is built from TRBV6-2 or TRBV6-3 and TRBJ2-7, with TRBD1 matching 7 bases. The junction had 10 bases not matched to a gene; V was cut back by 5 bases and J by 6 bases. The CDR3 has 14 amino acids. Germline V CDR1 and CDR2: MNHEY, SVGEGT.

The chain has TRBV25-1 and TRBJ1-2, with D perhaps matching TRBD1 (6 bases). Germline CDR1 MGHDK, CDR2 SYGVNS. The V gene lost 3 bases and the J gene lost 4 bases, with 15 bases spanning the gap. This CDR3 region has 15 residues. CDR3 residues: CASSEGGQNGYGYTF. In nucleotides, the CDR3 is TGTGCCAGCAGTGAGGGAGGACAGAACGGCTATGGCTACACCTTC.